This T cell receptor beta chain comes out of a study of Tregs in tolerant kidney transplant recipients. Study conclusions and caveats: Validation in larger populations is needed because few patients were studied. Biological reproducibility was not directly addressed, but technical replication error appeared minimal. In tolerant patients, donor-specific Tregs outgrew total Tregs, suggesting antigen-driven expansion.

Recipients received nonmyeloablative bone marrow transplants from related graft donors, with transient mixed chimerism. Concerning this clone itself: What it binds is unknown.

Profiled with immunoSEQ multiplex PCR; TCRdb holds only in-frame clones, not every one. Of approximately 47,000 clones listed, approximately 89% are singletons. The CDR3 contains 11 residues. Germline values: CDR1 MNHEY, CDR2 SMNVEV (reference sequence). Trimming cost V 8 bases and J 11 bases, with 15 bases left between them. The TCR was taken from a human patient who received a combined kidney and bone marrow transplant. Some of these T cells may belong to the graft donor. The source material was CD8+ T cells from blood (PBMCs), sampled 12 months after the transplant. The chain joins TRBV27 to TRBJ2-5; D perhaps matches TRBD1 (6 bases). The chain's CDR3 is CASGAGAQQYF. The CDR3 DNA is TGTGCCAGCGGGGCAGGGGCCCAGCAGTACTTC.